The sequence of this T cell receptor beta chain was determined in a study of shared clonotypes between healthy human individuals. Trimming left V 7 bases short and J 2 bases short, with 10 bases between. The CDR3 extends over 14 amino acids. CDR1 is SGHRS and CDR2 is YFSETQ in the germline V gene. For this clone: Its antigen remains unknown.

TCRdb's copy holds only in-frame clones and misses some; the assay was immunoSEQ multiplex PCR. Of a few million clones listed, approximately 93% are singletons. Findings and caveats of the study: The study drew on few donors, limiting represented genetic and exposure-history diversity. The study's rarefaction showed incomplete sorted-subset sequencing despite large depth. Compared with clonotypes that all four donors shared, non-shared clonotypes had lower generation probabilities.

The TCR sequence derives from a man aged 18 to 29 in good health. Some clones in this sample may be carry-over from other donors' samples. The specimen was naive CD4+ T cells from PBMCs. Regarding subset: CD45RA+ positively selected. The V gene is TRBV5-1, the J gene TRBJ2-6; D is uncertain. CDR3 residues: CASRVQTGANVLTF. As DNA, the CDR3 is TGCGCCAGCCGGGTACAAACTGGGGCCAACGTCCTGACTTTC.